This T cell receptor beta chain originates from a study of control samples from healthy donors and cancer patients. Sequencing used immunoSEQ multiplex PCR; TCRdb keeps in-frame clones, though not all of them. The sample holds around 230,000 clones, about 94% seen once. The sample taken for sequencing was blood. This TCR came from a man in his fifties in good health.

CDR3 coding DNA: TGTGCCAGCAGTTACCCGACAGGGCGATCTGGAAACACCATATATTTT. This translates into CASSYPTGRSGNTIYF. This chain joins TRBV6-2 or TRBV6-3 and TRBJ1-3, with 7 bases fitting TRBD1. Germline V gene lookup returns CDR1 MNHEY and CDR2 SVGEGT. The CDR3 is made up of 16 amino acids. V was pared by 2 bases and J by 1 base, with 5 bases of the junction left unmatched.